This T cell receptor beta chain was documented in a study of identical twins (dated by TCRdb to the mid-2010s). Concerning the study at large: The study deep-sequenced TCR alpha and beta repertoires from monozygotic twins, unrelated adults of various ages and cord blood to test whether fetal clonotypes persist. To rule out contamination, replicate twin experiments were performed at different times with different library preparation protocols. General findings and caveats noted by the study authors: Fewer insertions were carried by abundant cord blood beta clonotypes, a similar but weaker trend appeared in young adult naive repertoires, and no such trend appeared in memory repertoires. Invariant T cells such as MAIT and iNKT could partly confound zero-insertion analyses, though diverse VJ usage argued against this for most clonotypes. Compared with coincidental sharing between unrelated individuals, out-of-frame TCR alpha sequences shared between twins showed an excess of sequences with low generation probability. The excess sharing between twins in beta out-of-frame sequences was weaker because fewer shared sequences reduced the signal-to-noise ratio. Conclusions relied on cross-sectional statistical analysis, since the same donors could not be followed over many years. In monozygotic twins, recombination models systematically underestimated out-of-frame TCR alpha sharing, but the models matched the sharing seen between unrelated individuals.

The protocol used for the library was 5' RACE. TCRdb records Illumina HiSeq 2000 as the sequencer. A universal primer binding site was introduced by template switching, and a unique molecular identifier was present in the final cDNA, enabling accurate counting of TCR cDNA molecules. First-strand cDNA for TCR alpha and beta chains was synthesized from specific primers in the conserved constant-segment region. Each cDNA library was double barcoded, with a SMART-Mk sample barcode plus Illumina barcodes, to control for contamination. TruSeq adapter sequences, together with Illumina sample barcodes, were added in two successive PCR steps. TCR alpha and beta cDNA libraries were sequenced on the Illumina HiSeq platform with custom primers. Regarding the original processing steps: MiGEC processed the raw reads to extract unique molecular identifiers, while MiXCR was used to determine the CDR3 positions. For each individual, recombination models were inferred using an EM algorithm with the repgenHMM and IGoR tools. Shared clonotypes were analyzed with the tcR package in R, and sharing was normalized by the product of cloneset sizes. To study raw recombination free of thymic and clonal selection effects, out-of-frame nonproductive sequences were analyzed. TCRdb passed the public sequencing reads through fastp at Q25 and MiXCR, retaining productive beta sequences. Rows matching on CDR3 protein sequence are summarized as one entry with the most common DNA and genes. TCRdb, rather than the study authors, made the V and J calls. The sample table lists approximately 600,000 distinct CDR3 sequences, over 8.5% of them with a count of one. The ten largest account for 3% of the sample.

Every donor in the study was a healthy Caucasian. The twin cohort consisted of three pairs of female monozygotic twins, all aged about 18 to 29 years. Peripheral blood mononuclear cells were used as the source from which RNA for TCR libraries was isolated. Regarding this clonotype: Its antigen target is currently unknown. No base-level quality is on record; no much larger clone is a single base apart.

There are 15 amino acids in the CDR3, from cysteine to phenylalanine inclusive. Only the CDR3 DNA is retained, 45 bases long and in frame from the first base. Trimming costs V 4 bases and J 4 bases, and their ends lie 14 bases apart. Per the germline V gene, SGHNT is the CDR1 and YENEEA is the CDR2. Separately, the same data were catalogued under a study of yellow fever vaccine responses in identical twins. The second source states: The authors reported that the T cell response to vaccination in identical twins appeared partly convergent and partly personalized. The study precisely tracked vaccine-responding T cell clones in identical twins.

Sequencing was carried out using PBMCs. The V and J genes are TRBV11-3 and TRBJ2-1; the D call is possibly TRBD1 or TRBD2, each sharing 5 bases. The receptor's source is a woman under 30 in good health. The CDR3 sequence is CASSYRTGQYNEQFF. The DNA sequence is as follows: TGTGCCAGCAGCTATCGGACTGGACAATACAATGAGCAGTTCTTC.